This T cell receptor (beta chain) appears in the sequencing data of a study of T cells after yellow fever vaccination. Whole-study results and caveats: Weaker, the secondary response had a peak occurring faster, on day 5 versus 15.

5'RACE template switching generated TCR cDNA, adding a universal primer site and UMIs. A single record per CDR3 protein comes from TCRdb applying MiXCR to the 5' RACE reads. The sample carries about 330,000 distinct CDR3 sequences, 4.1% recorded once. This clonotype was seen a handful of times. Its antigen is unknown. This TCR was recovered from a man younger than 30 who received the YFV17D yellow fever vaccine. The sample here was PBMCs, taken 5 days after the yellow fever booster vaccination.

The CDR3 coding sequence is TGTGCCAGCAGCTTAGGAGCAACTTATGGCTACACCTTC. Translated: CASSLGATYGYTF. V is TRBV7-9 and J is TRBJ1-2; D remains unclear. The CDR3 spans 13 residues. The V end lost 1 base, the J end lost 5 bases, and 8 bases lay between the germline ends. Germline lookup yields CDR1 SEHNR and CDR2 FQNEAQ (reference sequence).